A selection of T cell receptor beta chains follows, all from one sample in a study. MiXCR, run by TCRdb on the 5' RACE reads, gives a single entry per CDR3 protein. Among 55,000 to 70,000 distinct CDR3 sequences listed, around a quarter were seen once. The source material was tumor-infiltrating memory CD4+ T cells sorted from the breast tumor. The receptors here all came from a female donor with breast cancer. Both conserved end residues are part of each CDR3. Fields, in order: V gene, D gene, CDR3 protein. The D gene is left open where the match is weak.

v_gene: TRBV6-5; d_gene: .; CDR3aa: CASSPRLDAGELFF
v_gene: TRBV5-1; d_gene: TRBD2; CDR3aa: CASSLPGGGGYNEQFF
v_gene: TRBV4-1; d_gene: TRBD1; CDR3aa: CASSQGDRVRFEAFF
v_gene: TRBV28; d_gene: .; CDR3aa: CASSPRLGTRGQPQHF
v_gene: TRBV7-2; d_gene: TRBD1; CDR3aa: CASSLDRGYQETQYF
v_gene: TRBV6-5; d_gene: .; CDR3aa: CASRFGQGSGYTF
v_gene: TRBV6-1; d_gene: .; CDR3aa: CASSEQVWENIQYF
v_gene: TRBV2; d_gene: .; CDR3aa: CASSWYNEQFF
v_gene: TRBV5-1; d_gene: .; CDR3aa: CASSRTTGFATEAFF
v_gene: TRBV7-2; d_gene: TRBD2; CDR3aa: CASSLGWLAGNNEQFF
v_gene: TRBV7-9; d_gene: .; CDR3aa: CASSLPMLGYTF
v_gene: TRBV27; d_gene: TRBD1; CDR3aa: CASSPSDRRKRAFF
v_gene: TRBV20-1; d_gene: .; CDR3aa: CSAVVKDRFSYEQYF
v_gene: TRBV6-2/TRBV6-3; d_gene: .; CDR3aa: CASSTTGPHQPQHF
v_gene: TRBV29-1; d_gene: .; CDR3aa: CSVRRNPDTEAFF
v_gene: TRBV5-8; d_gene: .; CDR3aa: CASSPRGGRFNQPQHF
v_gene: TRBV20-1; d_gene: .; CDR3aa: CSASTLGTEAFF
v_gene: TRBV5-1; d_gene: .; CDR3aa: CASSVEETQYF
v_gene: TRBV6-5; d_gene: .; CDR3aa: CASSHYGENAFF
v_gene: TRBV5-5; d_gene: .; CDR3aa: CASSLSSYEQYF
v_gene: TRBV9; d_gene: .; CDR3aa: CASSVEGGELFF
v_gene: TRBV4-2; d_gene: .; CDR3aa: CASNQDEFQPQHF
v_gene: TRBV24-1; d_gene: .; CDR3aa: CATSDPSTPSGNTIYF
v_gene: TRBV7-3; d_gene: .; CDR3aa: CASSLGQGGQETQYF
v_gene: TRBV7-2; d_gene: TRBD2; CDR3aa: CASSWGTSLFF
v_gene: TRBV24-1; d_gene: .; CDR3aa: CATSDQQWRGEGAFF
v_gene: TRBV5-6; d_gene: .; CDR3aa: CASSLGLQRQYF
v_gene: TRBV5-1; d_gene: .; CDR3aa: CASSLSAGTGGYTF
v_gene: TRBV5-1; d_gene: TRBD2; CDR3aa: CASSHPSGGETQYF
v_gene: TRBV7-9; d_gene: .; CDR3aa: CASSSRADYEQYF
v_gene: TRBV18; d_gene: .; CDR3aa: CASSPGESGNTIYF
v_gene: TRBV6-5; d_gene: .; CDR3aa: CASSPRFVHGYTF
v_gene: TRBV6-6; d_gene: TRBD2; CDR3aa: CASSPAGGLLEQYF
v_gene: TRBV9; d_gene: .; CDR3aa: CASSVAFGQSYNEQFF
v_gene: TRBV6-4; d_gene: .; CDR3aa: CASSASSLGFGVNEQFF
v_gene: TRBV12-3/TRBV12-4; d_gene: TRBD1; CDR3aa: CASRQGRNNSPLHF
v_gene: TRBV5-1; d_gene: .; CDR3aa: CASSPGTLNTEAFF
v_gene: TRBV7-2; d_gene: .; CDR3aa: CASSQRGGSEEPQHF
v_gene: TRBV5-6; d_gene: .; CDR3aa: CASSLGDQQYF